This is a list of T cell receptor beta chains from one sample in a study of shared clonotypes between healthy human individuals. The repertoire was sequenced with immunoSEQ multiplex PCR; TCRdb's copy has only in-frame clones and lacks some. The sample has about 490,000 clones, around 85% seen once. Source material: PBMCs. These receptor sequences come from a woman aged 40-49 years in good health. Some clones in this sample may be carry-over from other donors' samples. CDR3s include the opening cysteine and the closing phenylalanine or tryptophan. Each record gives: D gene, clone size, V gene, J gene, CDR3 DNA, CDR3 protein. The D gene is left open where the match is weak. Clone size, where shown, is once, few, many, or a class for clones that have expanded.

d_gene: NA; abundance: NA; v_gene: TRBV15; j_gene: TRBJ1-3; CDR3nt: TGTGCCACCAGCAGAGAAGTAGGAAACACCATATATTTT; CDR3aa: CATSREVGNTIYF
d_gene: NA; abundance: NA; v_gene: TRBV11-1; j_gene: TRBJ1-2; CDR3nt: TGTGCCAGCACCCCTTTCGCAGGGGCGAACTATGGCTACACCTTC; CDR3aa: CASTPFAGANYGYTF
d_gene: TRBD1; abundance: NA; v_gene: TRBV27; j_gene: TRBJ1-4; CDR3nt: TGTGCCAGCAGTAGGACAGGGGATCCAACTAATGAAAAACTGTTTTTT; CDR3aa: CASSRTGDPTNEKLFF
d_gene: NA; abundance: NA; v_gene: TRBV7-2; j_gene: TRBJ2-2; CDR3nt: TGTGCCAGCAACCCCCCGGGATGGAACACCGGGGAGCTGTTTTTT; CDR3aa: CASNPPGWNTGELFF
d_gene: NA; abundance: NA; v_gene: TRBV27; j_gene: TRBJ2-2; CDR3nt: TGTGCCAGCAGTTTGATTAGCGGAGCGAACACCGGGGAGCTGTTTTTT; CDR3aa: CASSLISGANTGELFF
d_gene: NA; abundance: once; v_gene: TRBV6-1; j_gene: TRBJ1-3; CDR3nt: TGTGCCAGCAGTGAACGACGCTCTGGAAACACCATATATTTT; CDR3aa: CASSERRSGNTIYF
d_gene: NA; abundance: NA; v_gene: TRBV10-3; j_gene: TRBJ2-3; CDR3nt: TGTGCCATCAGTGACGGACAGACCACAGATACGCAGTATTTT; CDR3aa: CAISDGQTTDTQYF
d_gene: NA; abundance: NA; v_gene: TRBV30; j_gene: TRBJ1-2; CDR3nt: TGTGCCTGGAGTGTACAGGGCCTTGGGCCTTTCACCTTC; CDR3aa: CAWSVQGLGPFTF
d_gene: NA; abundance: NA; v_gene: TRBV29-1; j_gene: TRBJ2-6; CDR3nt: TGCAGCGTTCTAAAGGGGGCTGGGGCCAACGTCCTGACTTTC; CDR3aa: CSVLKGAGANVLTF
d_gene: TRBD2; abundance: NA; v_gene: TRBV18; j_gene: TRBJ2-7; CDR3nt: TGTGCCAGCTCAACTGGGACTAGCGGGACGAACCAGCAGTACTTC; CDR3aa: CASSTGTSGTNQQYF
d_gene: TRBD1; abundance: NA; v_gene: TRBV16; j_gene: TRBJ1-5; CDR3nt: TGTGCCAGCAGCCCGGGGACAGATCAGCCCCAGCATTTT; CDR3aa: CASSPGTDQPQHF
d_gene: TRBD2; abundance: NA; v_gene: TRBV10-3; j_gene: TRBJ2-3; CDR3nt: TGTGCCACCGCGACTAGCGGGAGGGCAGATACGCAGTATTTT; CDR3aa: CATATSGRADTQYF
d_gene: NA; abundance: NA; v_gene: TRBV18; j_gene: TRBJ1-4; CDR3nt: TGTGCCAGCTCACCACCGAGAGGGCCTGAAAAACTGTTTTTT; CDR3aa: CASSPPRGPEKLFF
d_gene: NA; abundance: NA; v_gene: TRBV11-3; j_gene: TRBJ2-5; CDR3nt: TGTGCCAGCAGCGAGAACCAAGAGACCCAGTACTTC; CDR3aa: CASSENQETQYF
d_gene: NA; abundance: NA; v_gene: TRBV28; j_gene: TRBJ1-2; CDR3nt: TGTGCCAGCGCACGCAGGGCGTCCTATGGCTACACCTTC; CDR3aa: CASARRASYGYTF
d_gene: TRBD1; abundance: NA; v_gene: TRBV5-1; j_gene: TRBJ1-1; CDR3nt: TGCGCCAGCAGCGACCGGGACAGGGGGAACACTGAAGCTTTCTTT; CDR3aa: CASSDRDRGNTEAFF
d_gene: TRBD1; abundance: NA; v_gene: TRBV29-1; j_gene: TRBJ2-1; CDR3nt: TGCAGCGTTGAAGTGGGACAGGGCGGGTCCTACAATGAGCAGTTCTTC; CDR3aa: CSVEVGQGGSYNEQFF
d_gene: TRBD1; abundance: NA; v_gene: TRBV5-1; j_gene: TRBJ2-6; CDR3nt: TGCGCCAGCAGCCGGACAGGGTCTGGGGCCAACGTCCTGACTTTC; CDR3aa: CASSRTGSGANVLTF
d_gene: NA; abundance: once; v_gene: TRBV27; j_gene: TRBJ2-3; CDR3nt: TGTGCCAGCAGTTTGCGTATACCCGGGGATACGCAGTATTTT; CDR3aa: CASSLRIPGDTQYF
d_gene: TRBD2; abundance: NA; v_gene: TRBV2; j_gene: TRBJ2-2; CDR3nt: TGTGCCAGCAGGGCGCTAGCGGGAGACACCGGGGAGCTGTTTTTT; CDR3aa: CASRALAGDTGELFF
d_gene: NA; abundance: NA; v_gene: TRBV5-1; j_gene: TRBJ1-4; CDR3nt: TGCGCCAGCAGCCCGTCTTTACATGCAACTAATGAAAAACTGTTTTTT; CDR3aa: CASSPSLHATNEKLFF
d_gene: TRBD2; abundance: NA; v_gene: TRBV5-1; j_gene: TRBJ2-5; CDR3nt: TGCGCCAGCAGCTTGGGACTAGCGGTCCTAAGGGGGGAGACCCAGTACTTC; CDR3aa: CASSLGLAVLRGETQYF
d_gene: TRBD1; abundance: NA; v_gene: TRBV10-3; j_gene: TRBJ2-1; CDR3nt: TGTGCCGTCCGACAGGGAAGTGACAATGAGCAGTTCTTC; CDR3aa: CAVRQGSDNEQFF
d_gene: TRBD1; abundance: once; v_gene: TRBV29-1; j_gene: TRBJ1-2; CDR3nt: TGCAGCGTTGGGGTGGACAGGATTGGCTATGGCTACACCTTC; CDR3aa: CSVGVDRIGYGYTF
d_gene: TRBD2; abundance: NA; v_gene: TRBV7-2; j_gene: TRBJ2-7; CDR3nt: TGTGCCAGCAGCGTCTGGACTAGCGGGTCCTACGAGCAGTACTTC; CDR3aa: CASSVWTSGSYEQYF
d_gene: TRBD1; abundance: few; v_gene: TRBV7-2; j_gene: TRBJ2-1; CDR3nt: TGTGCCAGCAGCCACACCGGGACAGGGGCTAGCGGGCCCTACAATGAGCAGTTCTTC; CDR3aa: CASSHTGTGASGPYNEQFF
d_gene: TRBD1; abundance: NA; v_gene: TRBV2; j_gene: TRBJ1-5; CDR3nt: TGTGCCAGCAGTCGCACAGGGGGCCGGAATCAGCCCCAGCATTTT; CDR3aa: CASSRTGGRNQPQHF
d_gene: TRBD1; abundance: NA; v_gene: TRBV18; j_gene: TRBJ2-7; CDR3nt: TGTGCCAGCTCACCGGGACAGGGGGCAGTGGGCGAGCAGTACTTC; CDR3aa: CASSPGQGAVGEQYF
d_gene: TRBD1; abundance: NA; v_gene: TRBV2; j_gene: TRBJ1-4; CDR3nt: TGTGCCAGCAGTGAACAGGGGGGGTCGGAAAAACTGTTTTTT; CDR3aa: CASSEQGGSEKLFF
d_gene: TRBD2; abundance: NA; v_gene: TRBV6-5; j_gene: TRBJ2-1; CDR3nt: TGTGCCAGCAGTTACTCTAGCGGGAGTGTCGATGAGCAGTTCTTC; CDR3aa: CASSYSSGSVDEQFF
d_gene: NA; abundance: NA; v_gene: TRBV30; j_gene: TRBJ1-1; CDR3nt: TGTGCCTGGAGCCCGAGGACTGAAGCTTTCTTT; CDR3aa: CAWSPRTEAFF
d_gene: TRBD1; abundance: NA; v_gene: TRBV18; j_gene: TRBJ1-5; CDR3nt: TGTGCCAGCTCACTTTCTATAGACAGGGTCAGCAATCAGCCCCAGCATTTT; CDR3aa: CASSLSIDRVSNQPQHF